Presented here are 15 T cell receptor beta chains from one specimen sequenced in a study of T cell repertoires in cytomegalovirus infection. TCRdb reanalysed the reads using MiXCR and keeps one entry per CDR3 protein. Among approximately 81,000 distinct CDR3 sequences, roughly a quarter were seen once, and the ten largest hold approximately 49%. No antigen is known for these receptors. Material: CD8+ T cells from cultured PBMCs, obtained from culture after CMV antigen stimulation. Source of these receptors: a human donor in good health (CMV status not recorded). Some clones in this sample may be carry-over from other donors' samples.

The chain's CDR3 is CASSGGGRGSNEQFF. The CDR3 coding sequence is TGTGCCAGCAGCGGGGGAGGGAGGGGGAGCAATGAGCAGTTCTTC. The rearrangement links TRBV5-6 to TRBJ2-1; TRBD2 might be the D (7 bases). V lost 4 bases, J lost 6 bases, and 17 bases lay in between. This CDR3 contains 15 residues. Germline V CDR1 and CDR2: SGHDT, YYEEEE.

This clonotype was observed a handful of times. This sequence joins TRBV2 and TRBJ2-3, with 7 bases identical to TRBD1. The length of the CDR3 is 15 residues. Germline V lookup: CDR1 SNHLY, CDR2 FYNNEI. The trim removed 5 bases at V and 2 bases at J, leaving 7 bases unmatched. This CDR3 reads CASSSQGVITDTQYF. For the CDR3, the DNA is TGTGCCAGCAGTTCGCAGGGGGTGATCACAGATACGCAGTATTTT.

This CDR3 is CASSSNWDSTDTQYF. The DNA for the CDR3 is TGTGCCAGCAGCTCAAATTGGGACAGCACAGATACGCAGTATTTT. V is TRBV9 and J is TRBJ2-3; tentatively, D is TRBD1 or TRBD2 (5 bases each). The V gene lost 4 bases and the J gene lost 0 bases, with 12 bases spanning the gap. From germline, CDR1 is SGDLS and CDR2 YYNGEE. The length of the CDR3 is 15 residues. Full variable domain (remainder filled in from reference TRBV9 and TRBJ2-3): DSGVTQTPKHLITATGQRVTLRCSPRSGDLSVYWYQQSLDQGLQFLIQYYNGEERAKGNILERFSAQQFPDLHSELNLSSLELGDSALYFCASSSNWDSTDTQYFGPGTRLTVL.

The chain has TRBV27 and TRBJ2-6; possible D gene TRBD2, 5 bases. The CDR3 consists of 16 residues. Germline CDR1 is MNHEY and CDR2 is SMNVEV (reference sequence). The ends were cut back, 0 bases at V and 1 base at J, with 7 bases in the middle. The DNA of the CDR3 is TGTGCCAGCAGTTTATCGCGAGGGTCTGGGGCCAACGTCCTGACTTTC. Protein: CASSLSRGSGANVLTF. Complete variable domain (other parts from reference TRBV27 and TRBJ2-6): EAQVTQNPRYLITVTGKKLTVTCSQNMNHEYMSWYRQDPGLGLRQIYYSMNVEVTDKGDVPEGYKVSRKEKRNFPLILESPSPNQTSLYFCASSLSRGSGANVLTFGAGSRLTVL.

In the case of this clonotype: A much more abundant neighbour one base away suggests this may be a read error. V and J are TRBV7-9 and TRBJ2-5; unclear D gene. This CDR3 is built from 14 residues. Looked up from germline, CDR1 is SEHNR and CDR2 is FQNEAQ (reference sequence). Trimming removed 2 bases from V and 5 bases from J, with 12 bases in between. In DNA form, the CDR3 reads TGTGCCAGCAGCTTAATCAGGTTAGCCGAGACCCAGTACTTC. Translating it yields CASSLIRLAETQYF.

This clonotype was seen only a few times. This rearrangement joins TRBV11-3 to TRBJ2-3; D may correspond to TRBD1 or TRBD2 (5 bases each). V was cut by 0 bases and J by 5 bases, with 18 bases left in between. The germline V gene encodes CDR1 SGHNT and CDR2 YENEEA. This CDR3 is 17 amino acids long. The CDR3 nucleotides read TGTGCCAGCAGCTTAGATACTGTCAGGGCGGGTTTAGATACGCAGTATTTT. Its translation: CASSLDTVRAGLDTQYF.

The chain has TRBV14 and TRBJ2-7; TRBD2 might be the D (5 bases). The ends were cut back, 4 bases at V and 2 bases at J, with 9 bases in the middle. This CDR3 region has 13 residues. The germline V gene encodes CDR1 SGHDN and CDR2 FVKESK. The CDR3: CASSPAAPYEQYF. The CDR3 DNA reads TGTGCCAGCAGCCCAGCGGCCCCCTACGAGCAGTACTTC.

The rearrangement uses TRBV10-3 and TRBJ1-1; no reliable D call. The V end was cut by 0 bases, the J end by 4 bases, with 6 bases between. Germline V gene sequence: CDR1 ENHRY, CDR2 SYGVKD. This CDR3 comprises 13 residues. DNA for the CDR3: TGTGCCATCAGTGAGTCATCTTTCACTGAAGCTTTCTTT. Protein product: CAISESSFTEAFF.

This clonotype has at least ten counts. This sequence joins TRBV4-1 and TRBJ2-1; tentatively, D is TRBD1 (6 bases). The CDR3 is 17 residues long. CDR1 is MGHRA, CDR2 YSYEKL, per germline. The V gene lost 0 bases and the J gene lost 6 bases, with 18 bases spanning the gap. The CDR3 sequence is CASSQEGGAIGANEQFF. CDR3 DNA sequence: TGCGCCAGCAGCCAAGAAGGGGGAGCCATTGGGGCCAATGAGCAGTTCTTC.

V usage is TRBV18 and J usage is TRBJ2-3; 8 bases fit TRBD1. This CDR3 has 16 amino acids. The germline gives CDR1 KGHSH, CDR2 LQKENI. The V and J ends lost 2 bases and 0 bases, in that order; junction bases with no gene match: 4. CDR3 nucleotide sequence: TGTGCCAGCTCACCATCCGGACAGGGCAGCACAGATACGCAGTATTTT. Its translation is CASSPSGQGSTDTQYF. The variable domain in full, completed from reference TRBV18 and TRBJ2-3, reads NAGVMQNPRHLVRRRGQEARLRCSPMKGHSHVYWYRQLPEEGLKFMVYLQKENIIDESGMPKERFSAEFPKEGPSILRIQQVVRGDSAAYFCASSPSGQGSTDTQYFGPGTRLTVL.

The chain carries TRBV5-8 and TRBJ2-3; D is uncertain. CDR1 SGHTS and CDR2 YDEGEE come from the germline V gene. This CDR3 spans 14 amino acids. V lost 4 bases to trimming and J lost 4 bases, with 13 bases between them. The CDR3: CASSPRTRADTQYF. DNA of the CDR3: TGTGCCAGCAGCCCCCGGACGAGAGCAGATACGCAGTATTTT.

The chain uses TRBV7-9 and TRBJ2-1, with 8 bases aligning to TRBD1. Germline loops: CDR1 SEHNR, CDR2 FQNEAQ (reference sequence). Trimming removed 6 bases from V and 7 bases from J; junction bases left unmatched: 8. The CDR3 extends over 14 amino acids. CDR3 coding DNA: TGTGCCAGCAGACTGACAGGGGTCCGAAATGAGCAGTTCTTC. It codes for CASRLTGVRNEQFF.

The CDR3 DNA sequence: TGTGCCAGCAGCCCCCCCGGGGCGGAAAATTCACCCCTCCACTTT. It yields the protein CASSPPGAENSPLHF. This chain uses TRBV7-9 with TRBJ1-6; D is possibly TRBD1 (5 bases). This CDR3 is 15 amino acids long. Germline lookup yields CDR1 SEHNR and CDR2 FQNEAQ (reference sequence). Trimming cost V 5 bases and J 7 bases, with 15 bases left between them.

V gene TRBV12-3 or TRBV12-4 combines with J gene TRBJ2-3; D unresolved. Deletions cut 6 bases from V and 5 bases from J, with 6 bases between. The CDR3 has 11 amino acids. In DNA form, the CDR3 reads TGTGCCAGCAGCGGGTTAGATACGCAGTATTTT. Residues: CASSGLDTQYF.

Only a few counts were recorded for this clonotype. The chain combines TRBV14 with TRBJ2-3, with D tentatively TRBD2 (5 bases). Germline V gene sequence: CDR1 SGHDN, CDR2 FVKESK. The CDR3 covers 16 residues. Deletions cut 4 bases from V and 0 bases from J, with 14 bases between. Here the CDR3 reads CASSRAFGDSTDTQYF. Written as DNA, the CDR3 is TGTGCCAGCAGCCGGGCCTTCGGGGATAGCACAGATACGCAGTATTTT.